The 25 T cell receptor beta chains below were found in one sample sequenced in a study of CD8 T cells in Susac syndrome. When the RNA was reverse transcribed, random hexamers were used with an input of roughly 0.45 to 1 ug. TCRdb recomputed calls from the immunoSEQ multiplex PCR reads with MiXCR, one row per CDR3 protein. Here the sample spans 300,000 or so distinct CDR3 sequences, approximately 90% being singletons. Sequenced: CD4+ T cells from PBMCs. The receptors derive from a human donor with multiple sclerosis.

The V call is TRBV7-9, the J call TRBJ1-2; D gene uncertain. Germline V gives CDR1 SEHNR, CDR2 FQNEAQ (reference sequence). The CDR3 is made up of 13 amino acids. Trimming took off 5 bases at V and 8 bases at J, with 15 bases between the two ends. The CDR3 here is CASSPHQEGGYTF. The DNA of the CDR3 is TGTGCCAGCAGCCCGCACCAAGAAGGAGGCTACACCTTC.

The V call is TRBV11-3, the J call TRBJ2-5; D is uncertain. V dropped 0 bases and J dropped 5 bases, with 7 bases sitting between them. Germline CDR1 SGHNT, CDR2 YENEEA. CDR3 size: 13 residues. This chain's CDR3 is CASSLDRSETQYF. CDR3 DNA: TGTGCCAGCAGCTTAGATCGGTCCGAGACCCAGTACTTC.

The rearrangement uses TRBV24-1 and TRBJ1-2; D is unresolved. The CDR3 sequence is 13 residues long. Germline V gene sequence: CDR1 KGHDR, CDR2 SFDVKD. V lost 4 bases, J lost 6 bases, and 11 bases lay in between. The CDR3 region is CATSDLGWDGYTF. DNA for the CDR3: TGTGCCACCAGTGACTTGGGGTGGGATGGCTACACCTTC.

V and J are TRBV10-3 and TRBJ1-1; 7 bases align to TRBD1. The CDR3 has 15 residues. V lost 4 bases and J lost 1; bases outside the gene matches: 6. Germline V lookup: CDR1 ENHRY, CDR2 SYGVKD. CDR3 sequence reads: CAISGDSSSNTEAFF. In DNA form, the CDR3 reads TGTGCCATCAGTGGGGACAGTTCCTCGAACACTGAAGCTTTCTTT.

V usage is TRBV18 and J usage is TRBJ2-6; 9 bases fit TRBD1. This CDR3 region has 16 residues. V gave up 5 bases and J gave up 2 bases; unmatched junction bases: 4. Germline-derived CDR1 and CDR2 are KGHSH and LQKENI. The CDR3 DNA is TGTGCCAGCTCAAAAGGGACAGGGCCTGGGGCCAACGTCCTGACTTTC. This encodes CASSKGTGPGANVLTF.

The chain uses TRBV5-1 and TRBJ2-7, with 9 positions matching TRBD1. The J segment lost 2 bases and the V segment lost 7 bases, leaving 10 bases of the junction unmatched. The CDR3 has 15 residues. Germline V gene data show CDR1 as SGHRS and CDR2 as YFSETQ. This chain's CDR3 is CASGSPGQGPYEQYF. The CDR3 nucleotides are TGCGCCAGCGGCTCTCCGGGACAGGGACCCTACGAGCAGTACTTC. The full variable domain, in which reference TRBV5-1 and TRBJ2-7 provide the parts outside the CDR3, is KAGVTQTPRYLIKTRGQQVTLSCSPISGHRSVSWYQQTPGQGLQFLFEYFSETQRNKGNFPGRFSGRQFSNSRSEMNVSTLELGDSALYLCASGSPGQGPYEQYFGPGTRLTVT.

The gene calls are TRBV18 and TRBJ2-1; 9 bases fit TRBD2. Germline CDR1 KGHSH, CDR2 LQKENI. V was pared by 2 bases and J by 10 bases, with 3 bases of the junction left unmatched. The CDR3 length is 13 residues. The CDR3 is CASSPELAGEQFF. CDR3 coding DNA: TGTGCCAGCTCACCAGAGCTAGCGGGGGAGCAGTTCTTC.

The chain joins TRBV20-1 to TRBJ2-7; D could derive from TRBD1 or TRBD2 (5 bases each). Trimming took off 6 bases at V and 0 bases at J, with 15 bases between the two ends. Germline V CDR1 and CDR2: DFQATT, SNEGSKA (reference sequence). The CDR3 spans 14 residues. This chain's CDR3 is CSAQTSGPSYEQYF. The CDR3, as DNA: TGCAGTGCCCAAACTTCGGGACCCTCCTACGAGCAGTACTTC.

The genes are TRBV12-3 or TRBV12-4 and TRBJ2-1, with D possibly matching TRBD1 (8 bases). CDR3 length: 16 amino acids. V was pared by 6 bases and J by 6 bases, with 21 bases between. The CDR3 nucleotides are TGTGCCAGCAGCTCCAGAACAGGGGGGAGGGGCAATGAGCAGTTCTTC. Translated: CASSSRTGGRGNEQFF.

This chain links TRBV6-1 with TRBJ2-3; D uncertain. CDR1 is MNHNS and CDR2 is SASEGT in the germline V gene. CDR3 size: 13 residues. V dropped 6 bases and J dropped 2 bases, with 9 bases sitting between them. In DNA, the CDR3 is TGTGCCAGCAGCGAGACAATCACAGATACGCAGTATTTT. Protein product: CASSETITDTQYF.

V and J are TRBV4-1 and TRBJ2-7; no firm D call. The V end was cut by 1 base, the J end by 0 bases, with 7 bases between. The CDR3 loop spans 14 amino acids. Germline CDR1 and CDR2: MGHRA and YSYEKL. CDR3 sequence: CASSQGRSSYEQYF. DNA of the CDR3: TGCGCCAGCAGCCAAGGCCGGAGCTCCTACGAGCAGTACTTC.

The chain links TRBV7-9 to TRBJ2-1, with D unclear. Germline values: CDR1 SEHNR, CDR2 FQNEAQ (reference sequence). The germline V and J ends were trimmed by 5 bases and 5 bases, with 10 bases remaining between them. The CDR3 covers 13 residues. In DNA, the CDR3 is TGTGCCAGCAGCATAGACGTTGACAATGAGCAGTTCTTC. It yields the protein CASSIDVDNEQFF. The full variable domain, completed using reference TRBV7-9 and TRBJ2-1, is DTGVSQNPRHKITKRGQNVTFRCDPISEHNRLYWYRQTLGQGPEFLTYFQNEAQLEKSRLLSDRFSAERPKGSFSTLEIQRTEQGDSAMYLCASSIDVDNEQFFGPGTRLTVL.

The chain has TRBV27 and TRBJ2-2; TRBD1 matches 8 bases. The CDR3 runs 15 residues. CDR1 is MNHEY and CDR2 is SMNVEV in the germline V gene (reference sequence). Trimming took 5 bases from V and 3 from J; bases not matched to a gene: 5. The CDR3 spells CASSLTGAHTGELFF. CDR3 in DNA: TGTGCCAGCAGTCTGACAGGGGCCCACACCGGGGAGCTGTTTTTT.

The V call is TRBV18, the J call TRBJ2-1; D gene unclear. V lost 0 bases, J lost 4 bases, and 4 bases lay in between. Per germline, CDR1 KGHSH and CDR2 LQKENI. This CDR3 is built from 13 residues. The CDR3 spells CASSPPSYNEQFF. Here the CDR3 DNA reads TGTGCCAGCTCACCACCGTCTTACAATGAGCAGTTCTTC.

The V gene is TRBV19, the J gene TRBJ2-1; 8 bases match TRBD1. Germline V lookup: CDR1 LNHDA, CDR2 SQIVND (reference sequence). The CDR3 has 14 amino acids. J was trimmed by 9 bases and V by 3 bases; bases with no gene match: 7. The CDR3 DNA follows: TGTGCCAGTAGTATGGACAGGGTCGACGCTGAGCAGTTCTTC. Translated, it gives CASSMDRVDAEQFF.

V usage is TRBV7-2 and J usage is TRBJ2-7, with D maybe TRBD2 (6 bases). V gave up 5 bases and J gave up 3 bases, with 17 bases separating them. The CDR3 has 15 amino acids. Germline-derived CDR1 and CDR2 are SGHTA and FQGNSA. The CDR3 nucleotides are TGTGCCAGCAGCCCCCAGGTGGGGGGAAACTACGAGCAGTACTTC. This sequence encodes CASSPQVGGNYEQYF.

The V call is TRBV30, the J call TRBJ1-1; no definite D call. Germline V gives CDR1 GTSNPN, CDR2 SVGIG (reference sequence). This CDR3 comprises 11 residues. V was trimmed by 1 base and J by 6 bases, leaving 6 bases between them. CDR3 sequence: CAWSDRAEAFF. CDR3 bases: TGTGCCTGGAGTGACCGGGCTGAAGCTTTCTTT.

The rearrangement uses TRBV29-1 and TRBJ1-4, with a weak D call TRBD1 (5 bases). Looked up from germline, CDR1 is SQVTM and CDR2 is ANQGSEA. The ends were cut back, 4 bases at V and 10 bases at J, with 16 bases in the middle. CDR3 length: 13 residues. The CDR3 reads CSVAPGETGKLFF. CDR3 DNA: TGCAGCGTTGCCCCGGGGGAGACCGGAAAACTGTTTTTT.

The chain recombines TRBV6-2 or TRBV6-3 with TRBJ1-4, with 8 bases identical to TRBD1. Per germline, CDR1 MNHEY and CDR2 SVGEGT. V lost 2 bases, J lost 8 bases, and 10 bases stayed unmatched. The CDR3 loop spans 16 amino acids. This CDR3 is CASSYRYGTGGEKLFF. The CDR3 DNA is TGTGCCAGCAGTTACCGTTACGGGACAGGAGGCGAAAAACTGTTTTTT.

The chain recombines TRBV12-3 or TRBV12-4 with TRBJ2-7, with 9 positions matching TRBD1. There are 15 residues in the CDR3. Trimming took 4 bases from V and 4 from J; bases not matched to a gene: 8. The CDR3 bases are TGTGCCAGCAGTTCGGGGACAGGGACGGTGTACGAGCAGTACTTC. Protein: CASSSGTGTVYEQYF.

The rearrangement links TRBV6-2 or TRBV6-3 to TRBJ1-3, with D uncertain. There are 16 residues in the CDR3. The V gene lost 6 bases and the J gene lost 0 bases, with 15 bases spanning the gap. CDR1 is MNHEY, CDR2 SVGEGT, per germline. CDR3 amino acids: CASRLTGVSSGNTIYF. The CDR3 DNA reads TGTGCCAGCAGGCTTACCGGCGTCAGCTCTGGAAACACCATATATTTT.

The chain is built from TRBV29-1 and TRBJ1-5; possibly TRBD1 for D (6 bases). The V end lost 4 bases, the J end lost 5 bases, and 12 bases lay between the germline ends. The CDR3 length is 13 residues. Looked up from germline, CDR1 is SQVTM and CDR2 is ANQGSEA. The CDR3 DNA follows: TGCAGCGTTGCCAGGGGAAGGGATCAGCCCCAGCATTTT. This gives the protein CSVARGRDQPQHF.

As for this clonotype: With a much larger clone just one base away, this may be a read error. V is TRBV11-3 and J is TRBJ1-1, with 7 bases aligning to TRBD1. The CDR3 has 13 amino acids. CDR1 and CDR2 from the germline V gene are SGHNT and YENEEA. With 6 bases clipped from V and 1 base from J, the junction kept 2 bases outside the gene matches. As DNA, the CDR3 is TGTGCCAGCAGGAGACAGGGGAACACTGAAGCTTTCTTT. This codes for CASRRQGNTEAFF.

V is TRBV12-3 or TRBV12-4 and J is TRBJ1-5; D is undetermined. The germline V and J ends were trimmed by 2 bases and 4 bases, with 6 bases remaining between them. The CDR3 is 13 residues long. The chain's CDR3 is CASSLTENQPQHF. In DNA, the CDR3 is TGTGCCAGCAGTTTAACGGAGAATCAGCCCCAGCATTTT.

This chain uses TRBV20-1 with TRBJ2-7; D is possibly TRBD1 (5 bases). Germline lookup yields CDR1 DFQATT and CDR2 SNEGSKA (reference sequence). V lost 5 bases to trimming and J lost 2 bases, with 19 bases between them. This CDR3 has 15 residues. The CDR3 DNA reads TGCAGTGCTCGGAAGGCAGGGCTCAATACCTACGAGCAGTACTTC. This gives the protein CSARKAGLNTYEQYF.